The entry below describes one T cell receptor beta chain. Its antigen remains unknown. The CDR3 has 15 residues. V gave up 4 bases and J gave up 1 base; unmatched junction bases: 1. Germline CDR1 reads SGHVS; CDR2 reads FQNEAQ. Deep was the level used in running the assay. Produced via immunoSEQ multiplex PCR; TCRdb's table is partial and in-frame only. The data show about 2.1 million clones, with 85% to 95% seen just once and around 1.8% held by the top ten. Positively selected for CCR7, the CD45RO-negative cells used as naive CD8 cells excluded terminally differentiated effector memory CD45RA+ cells. These data come from a study of shared clonotypes between healthy human individuals. Background on the study: Three CD4 naive, three CD4 memory, two CD8 naive and one CD8 memory plate were used per donor.

Findings and limits, study-wide: Sequencing of the sorted subsets was shown by rarefaction to be incomplete despite large depth. Naive CD4 clonotype sharing across four donors was approximately 5%.

The specimen was naive CD8+ T cells from PBMCs. The J gene is TRBJ2-1, the V gene TRBV7-8, with 10 positions matching TRBD2. The sequence came from a man aged 18 to 29 in good health. Some clones in this sample may be carry-over from other donors' samples. CDR3 in DNA: TGTGCCAGCAGCTCAGCGGGAGGGTCCTACAATGAGCAGTTCTTC. It encodes CASSSAGGSYNEQFF.